Presented here are 27 T cell receptor beta chains from one specimen sequenced in a study of CD4 T cells in relation to SARS-CoV-2 and coronaviruses. This table comes from immunoSEQ multiplex PCR, and its TCRdb copy is limited to in-frame clones, with some not included. The sample holds about 37,000 clones, about four fifths seen once. These receptors lack a known antigen. Material for sequencing was naive CD4+ T cells from PBMCs, cultured in vitro. The subset: naive CD4+ T cells isolated by negative enrichment. The receptors derive from an adult with COVID-19.

The chain is built from TRBV19 and TRBJ1-1; 10 bases agree with TRBD1. This CDR3 region has 15 residues. V was clipped by 5 bases and J by 1 base; unmatched bases: 4. Germline-derived CDR1 and CDR2 are LNHDA and SQIVND (reference sequence). The CDR3 sequence is CASSPRTGGNTEAFF. The CDR3 DNA reads as TGTGCCAGTAGTCCGCGGACAGGGGGGAACACTGAAGCTTTCTTT.

The genes are TRBV5-1 and TRBJ1-1, with TRBD1 matching 9 bases. The trim removed 3 bases at V and 3 bases at J, leaving 12 bases unmatched. The CDR3 extends over 17 amino acids. CDR1 is SGHRS and CDR2 is YFSETQ in the germline V gene. The CDR3 DNA is TGCGCCAGCAGCTATTCCACGGGACAGGGTATTTACACTGAAGCTTTCTTT. Amino acid sequence: CASSYSTGQGIYTEAFF.

This chain connects TRBV12-3 or TRBV12-4 to TRBJ1-3; unclear D gene. Trimming shortened V by 4 bases and J by 8 bases, and 6 bases separated the two germline ends. This CDR3 has 11 amino acids. As DNA, the CDR3 is TGTGCCAGCAGTTCGCGAGACACCATATATTTT. Amino acid sequence: CASSSRDTIYF.

Only a few counts were recorded for this clone. The chain recombines TRBV5-1 with TRBJ2-2; 9 bases are a match to TRBD2. The CDR3 loop spans 16 amino acids. V lost 0 bases to trimming and J lost 6 bases; unmatched junction nucleotides: 6. Germline CDR1 is SGHRS and CDR2 is YFSETQ. The CDR3 sequence: CASSLVAGGHAGELFF. The CDR3 region has the DNA TGCGCCAGCAGCTTGGTCGCGGGAGGGCACGCCGGGGAGCTGTTTTTT.

This rearrangement joins TRBV7-8 to TRBJ2-1; D might be TRBD2 (5 bases). The V and J ends lost 1 base and 8 bases respectively, with 27 bases between them. Per the germline V gene, CDR1 is SGHVS and CDR2 is FQNEAQ. The CDR3 extends over 19 amino acids. CDR3 region: CASSLVGTPLYRGEDEQFF. CDR3 bases: TGTGCCAGCAGCTTAGTGGGAACCCCCCTCTACCGGGGTGAGGATGAGCAGTTCTTC.

The chain carries TRBV28 and TRBJ2-3; 9 bases align to TRBD2. With 8 bases clipped from V and 1 base from J, the junction kept 10 bases outside the gene matches. CDR1 MDHEN and CDR2 SYDVKM come from the germline V gene. The CDR3 contains 16 residues. The CDR3: CASVSSGSWGTDTQYF. The CDR3 DNA sequence: TGTGCCAGCGTCAGTAGCGGGAGTTGGGGCACAGATACGCAGTATTTT.

The chain has TRBV15 and TRBJ2-5; D tentatively fits TRBD1 or TRBD2 (5 bases each). The CDR3 is 14 amino acids. Trimming pared 5 bases from V and 1 base from J, leaving 11 bases between. Per germline, CDR1 LNHNV and CDR2 YYDKDF (reference sequence). CDR3 bases: TGTGCCACCAGCTTCCGGGACGGCCAAGAGACCCAGTACTTC. It yields the protein CATSFRDGQETQYF.

The chain is built from TRBV18 and TRBJ2-7; D unclear. Trimming removed 5 bases from V and 5 bases from J, with 16 bases in between. This CDR3 is 14 amino acids long. Germline loops: CDR1 KGHSH, CDR2 LQKENI. CDR3 DNA: TGTGCCAGCTCAACCAATTTGGGTCGGCACGAGCAGTACTTC. It yields the protein CASSTNLGRHEQYF.

This clone is a singleton in its sample. At one of its ends the junction is not consistent with the germline gene, which may arise from a read error. The chain uses TRBV6-2 or TRBV6-3 and TRBJ2-1, with D possibly TRBD2 on 5 matching bases. Germline CDR1 MNHEY, CDR2 SVGEGT. This CDR3 is 12 amino acids long. CDR3 protein: CASSYGGPRFLF. CDR3 nucleotides: TGTGCCAGCAGTTATGGAGGCCCTCGTTTCCTCTTC.

The V call is TRBV30, the J call TRBJ2-7, with TRBD1 as a possible D gene (5 bases). Germline V CDR1 and CDR2: GTSNPN, SVGIG (reference sequence). This CDR3 has 11 amino acids. The CDR3 loop is CAIQATYEQYF. The CDR3 nucleotides read TGTGCAATACAGGCCACCTACGAGCAGTACTTC.

The chain uses TRBV28 and TRBJ2-5; D uncertain. V was trimmed by 5 bases and J by 6 bases, leaving 13 bases between them. The CDR3 spans 13 residues. Germline-derived CDR1 and CDR2 are MDHEN and SYDVKM. For the CDR3, the DNA is TGTGCCAGCAGTCCCCTGACTCCACAGACCCAGTACTTC. Its protein product is CASSPLTPQTQYF.

This chain links TRBV5-5 with TRBJ2-7; D is uncertain. Germline CDR1 and CDR2: SGHKS and YYEKEE (reference sequence). This CDR3 is built from 12 residues. V was trimmed by 0 bases and J by 6 bases, leaving 7 bases between them. The CDR3 DNA reads as TGTGCCAGCAGCTTGGCAGGTCTCGAGCAGTACTTC. Its protein is CASSLAGLEQYF.

V and J are TRBV12-3 or TRBV12-4 and TRBJ2-7; D is possibly TRBD1 (5 bases). Trimming removed 6 bases at V and 2 bases at J, with 11 bases between. This CDR3 spans 13 amino acids. Here the CDR3 reads CASSLGQTYEQYF. CDR3 sequence (DNA): TGTGCCAGCAGCCTGGGGCAGACCTACGAGCAGTACTTC.

The rearrangement joins TRBV7-8 to TRBJ2-1; the D is unclear. The CDR3 contains 13 residues. Trimming pared 3 bases from V and 3 bases from J, leaving 6 bases between. Per germline, CDR1 SGHVS and CDR2 FQNEAQ. The CDR3 spells CASSFGIYNEQFF. DNA of the CDR3: TGTGCCAGCAGCTTTGGGATCTACAATGAGCAGTTCTTC.

The chain is built from TRBV4-3 and TRBJ2-1; D is ambiguous. The germline gives CDR1 LGHNA, CDR2 YSLEER. The CDR3 is 17 amino acids. Trimming left V 0 bases short and J 0 bases short, with 12 bases between. The CDR3 nucleotides read TGCGCCAGCAGCCAAGATCTTCCTACCAGCTCCTACAATGAGCAGTTCTTC. Translating gives CASSQDLPTSSYNEQFF.

This rearrangement joins TRBV18 to TRBJ2-5, with 10 bases fitting TRBD1. This CDR3 spans 14 amino acids. V shed 3 bases and J 5 bases; nucleotides not matched to a gene: 3. CDR1 KGHSH and CDR2 LQKENI come from the germline V gene. This CDR3 reads CASSPGTGEETQYF. In nucleotides, the CDR3 is TGTGCCAGCTCACCCGGGACAGGGGAGGAGACCCAGTACTTC.

The CDR3 is CASSSLVLAGGPDTGELFF. The DNA for the CDR3 is TGTGCCAGCAGCTCCCTCGTACTAGCGGGAGGGCCGGACACCGGGGAGCTGTTTTTT. The chain uses TRBV7-2 and TRBJ2-2; 13 positions agree with TRBD2. Germline CDR1 SGHTA, CDR2 FQGNSA. The CDR3 is made up of 19 amino acids. J lost 3 bases, V lost 4 bases, and 11 bases had no gene match. The full variable domain, its missing parts supplied by reference TRBV7-2 and TRBJ2-2, is GAGVSQSPSNKVTEKGKDVELRCDPISGHTALYWYRQSLGQGLEFLIYFQGNSAPDKSGLPSDRFSAERTGGSVSTLTIQRTQQEDSAVYLCASSSLVLAGGPDTGELFFGEGSRLTVL.

This clone was detected only a few times. This rearrangement joins TRBV18 to TRBJ1-3; D gene ambiguous. The CDR3 has 13 residues. The germline V gene has CDR1 KGHSH and CDR2 LQKENI. The V gene lost 3 bases and the J gene lost 8 bases, with 11 bases spanning the gap. CDR3 nucleotide sequence: TGTGCCAGCTCACCGGATTACCTGGACACCATATATTTT. This codes for CASSPDYLDTIYF. Filled out from reference TRBV18 and TRBJ1-3, the complete variable domain reads NAGVMQNPRHLVRRRGQEARLRCSPMKGHSHVYWYRQLPEEGLKFMVYLQKENIIDESGMPKERFSAEFPKEGPSILRIQQVVRGDSAAYFCASSPDYLDTIYFGEGSWLTVV.

This clone was found once. The V gene is TRBV30, the J gene TRBJ2-2; D is unclear. Trimming removed 0 bases from V and 4 bases from J, with 3 bases in between. Germline loops: CDR1 GTSNPN, CDR2 SVGIG (reference sequence). CDR3 length: 12 amino acids. The CDR3 region has the DNA TGTGCCTGGAGTGTAGCCACCGGGGAGCTGTTTTTT. It specifies CAWSVATGELFF.

This clone showed up just a few times. The chain uses TRBV18 and TRBJ2-5; 8 bases are a match to TRBD1. The trim removed 2 bases at V and 4 bases at J, leaving 0 bases unmatched. CDR3 length equals 13 residues. Per the germline V gene, CDR1 is KGHSH and CDR2 is LQKENI. The DNA of the CDR3 is TGTGCCAGCTCACCAGGACAGGGAGAGACCCAGTACTTC. It codes for CASSPGQGETQYF.

V usage is TRBV7-9 and J usage is TRBJ2-1; 7 nucleotides align to TRBD2. The CDR3 is 14 amino acids. Germline V CDR1 and CDR2: SEHNR, FQNEAQ (reference sequence). With V trimmed by 5 bases and J by 7 bases, 8 bases remained unmatched. In DNA, the CDR3 is TGTGCCAGCAGCCAGATGGGCGGGAGTAATGAGCAGTTCTTC. Translating it yields CASSQMGGSNEQFF.

This clone was found once. The rearrangement links TRBV9 to TRBJ2-1; perhaps TRBD2 as D (6 bases). This CDR3 is built from 15 residues. Per germline, CDR1 SGDLS and CDR2 YYNGEE. V dropped 3 bases and J dropped 1 base, with 11 bases sitting between them. CDR3 DNA: TGTGCCAGCAGCGCCGAAGGAGGGTCCTACAATGAGCAGTTCTTC. Translated, it gives CASSAEGGSYNEQFF.

V usage is TRBV28 and J usage is TRBJ1-1, with a tentative D call TRBD1 (6 bases). V lost 2 bases and J lost 6, with 16 bases in between. CDR1 is MDHEN and CDR2 is SYDVKM in the germline V gene. This CDR3 spans 15 amino acids. In DNA, the CDR3 is TGTGCCAGCAGTTTAAATGGGAGGGGGGGCGCTGAAGCTTTCTTT. Encoded protein: CASSLNGRGGAEAFF.

The CDR3 DNA reads TGTGCCAGCAGCCAACAGTTGGACCAGTACTTC. Residues: CASSQQLDQYF. The rearrangement links TRBV3-1 (or the pseudogene TRBV3-2) to TRBJ2-5; D is undetermined. This CDR3 has 11 residues. Per the germline V gene, CDR1 is LGHDT and CDR2 is YNNKEL (reference sequence). Trimming left V 2 bases short and J 10 bases short, with 8 bases between.

The chain combines TRBV5-4 with TRBJ2-3; either TRBD1 or TRBD2 may fit D (5 bases each). Germline V CDR1 and CDR2: SGHNT, YYREEE (reference sequence). V lost 4 bases to trimming and J lost 0 bases, with 9 bases between them. The CDR3 has 14 residues. CDR3 in DNA: TGTGCCAGCAGCCCGGGGCTTAGCACAGATACGCAGTATTTT. Amino acid sequence: CASSPGLSTDTQYF. Using reference TRBV5-4 and TRBJ2-3 for the parts outside the CDR3, the full variable domain is ETGVTQSPTHLIKTRGQQVTLRCSSQSGHNTVSWYQQALGQGPQFIFQYYREEENGRGNFPPRFSGLQFPNYSSELNVNALELDDSALYLCASSPGLSTDTQYFGPGTRLTVL.

The chain joins TRBV5-5 to TRBJ2-3; weak D call: TRBD2 (5 bases). V lost 0 bases and J 0 bases, leaving 11 bases between the germline ends. CDR1 SGHKS and CDR2 YYEKEE come from the germline V gene (reference sequence). CDR3 length: 16 residues. The CDR3 coding sequence is TGTGCCAGCAGCTTGGGTGGGAGCGGTAGCACAGATACGCAGTATTTT. This translates into CASSLGGSGSTDTQYF.

CDR3 sequence: CAWSEQGGTEAFF. CDR3 sequence (DNA): TGTGCCTGGAGTGAACAGGGTGGCACTGAAGCTTTCTTT. The chain employs TRBV30 and TRBJ1-1; tentative D call: TRBD1 (6 bases). Between the trimmed V and J ends, which lost 1 base and 4 bases, there was a span of 10 bases. There are 13 residues in the CDR3. From germline, CDR1 is GTSNPN and CDR2 SVGIG (reference sequence).